Given below is one T cell receptor beta chain in context. This entry belongs to a study of blood T cells in healthy people across ages. A second PCR, run for about 7 to 12 cycles, used a sample-barcoded 5' primer plus a J-beta primer mix. TCRdb ran MiXCR on the 5' RACE reads and lists one entry per CDR3 protein. The sample has around 1.5 million distinct CDR3 sequences; approximately 40% are singletons. CDR3 length: 14 amino acids. The ends were cut back, 4 bases at V and 4 bases at J, with 11 bases in the middle. Germline V lookup: CDR1 ENHRY, CDR2 SYGVKD. This clonotype was obtained from a woman under 30 in good health. The J gene is TRBJ1-5, the V gene TRBV10-3; D perhaps matches TRBD1 (6 bases). The sequenced sample consisted of blood. The DNA of the CDR3 is TGTGCCATCAGTGGAGGACAGAATAATCAGCCCCAGCATTTT. It yields the protein CAISGGQNNQPQHF.